A single sample is the source of the 7 T cell receptor beta chains below, sequenced in a study of CD8+ T cells in alopecia areata. Sorting used CD4, CD8alpha, NKG2D, NKG2ACE and other markers on pooled cutaneous lymph node cells. The authors extracted RNA and reverse transcribed it into cDNA as the sequencing template. The assay was immunoSEQ multiplex PCR, and TCRdb's table has in-frame clones only and misses some. Listed for the sample are around 300,000 clones, none seen a single time. The sample comprised CD4+ T cells sorted from a lymph node. These receptors were obtained from a C3H/HeJ mouse with alopecia areata. The MHC haplotype recorded for the strain is H2-k.

The table lists this clone with a few counts. Any gene name here is a mouse gene name. The CDR3 is cut off 4 residues early in the read; its end comes from the germline J gene. This same CDR3 is encoded by further DNA sequences in the sample. The chain combines TRBV13-3 with TRBJ2-1; 11 bases are shared with TRBD2. Germline loops: CDR1 NNHDY, CDR2 SYVADS. The CDR3 runs to 15 residues. With 6 bases clipped from V and 1 base from J, the junction kept 3 bases outside the gene matches. The covered CDR3 bases are TGTGCCAGCACTCGGACTGGGGGGAACTATGCT. Translated: CASTRTGGNYA. The CDR3 as a whole reads CASTRTGGNYAEQFF.

As concerns this clone: Gene names and germline match the mouse. The read ends 4 residues shy of where the CDR3 ends; the end is completed using the germline J gene. The same CDR3 is also encoded by other DNA sequences in this sample. The V gene is TRBV19, the J gene TRBJ1-2, with TRBD1 matching 9 bases. The CDR3 consists of 14 residues. Germline V CDR1 and CDR2: FNHDT, SITEND (reference sequence). Trimming removed 3 bases from V and 2 bases from J; junction bases left unmatched: 2. The CDR3 spells CASSRQGGNSDYTF. The covered CDR3 bases are TGTGCCAGCAGTAGACAGGGGGGTAACTCC.

This clone occurred a few times. Gene names are mouse gene names. The missing CDR3 end, 4 residues past where the read stops, is filled in from the germline J gene. V and J are TRBV5 and TRBJ2-5; tentatively, D is TRBD1 or TRBD2 (6 bases each). V gave up 1 base and J gave up 1 base, with 9 bases separating them. CDR3 size: 15 residues. CDR1 is LGHNA and CDR2 is YNLKQL in the germline V gene (reference sequence). CDR3 bases read: TGTGCCAGCAGCCAAGGGGGGCGGGACCAAGAC. Translation: CASSQGGRDQD. The whole CDR3 reads CASSQGGRDQDTQYF.

On this clone itself: Gene names and germline refer to mouse. The read terminates 4 residues ahead of where the CDR3 ends, so the germline J gene completes it. Other DNA sequences in the same sample also yield this CDR3. V gene TRBV1 combines with J gene TRBJ2-1; TRBD1 matches 8 bases. The CDR3 has 14 residues. V lost 3 bases to trimming and J lost 5 bases; unmatched junction nucleotides: 3. Germline CDR1 NSQYPW, CDR2 LRSPGD (reference sequence). The DNA read from the CDR3 is TGCACCTGCAGTGCGCAGACAGGGGATGCT. Translation gives CTCSAQTGDA. From start to end, the CDR3 is CTCSAQTGDAEQFF.

A word on this clone: This may be a read error, as it is one base from a much larger clone. Gene names follow the mouse nomenclature. The read ends 4 residues before the CDR3 terminus; that terminus is restored from the germline J gene. The same CDR3 can be traced to other DNA sequences in this sample. The V gene is TRBV4, the J gene TRBJ1-2; D gene ambiguous. V was trimmed by 6 bases and J by 0 bases, leaving 5 bases between them. In germline, CDR1 is LGHDT, CDR2 YNNKQL (reference sequence). The CDR3 totals 12 residues. CDR3 DNA (partial): TGTGCCAGCAGTCCAACAAACTCC. This codes for CASSPTNS. The full CDR3 is CASSPTNSDYTF. Full variable domain (outside the CDR3, taken from reference TRBV4 and TRBJ1-2): ETAVFQTPNYHVTQVGNEVSFNCKQTLGHDTMYWYKQDSKKLLKIMFSYNNKQLIVNETVPRRFSPQSSDKAHLNLRIKSVEPEDSAVYLCASSPTNSDYTFGSGTRLLVI.

Points on this clone: The genes and germline here are from mouse. The DNA ends 4 residues before the CDR3 does, and the rest of the CDR3 is filled in from the germline J gene. In the same sample, other DNA sequences code for this CDR3. The chain is built from TRBV13-1 and TRBJ2-5, with 8 bases aligning to TRBD1. This CDR3 is built from 14 residues. Germline CDR1 reads NSHNY; CDR2 reads SYGAGN. The CDR3 bases that were read are TGTGCCAGCAGTGATGGGACAGGGAAAGAC. Translated: CASSDGTGKD. In full, the CDR3 is CASSDGTGKDTQYF.

In its sample, this clone was seen a few times. Gene names and germline refer to mouse. Read sequence stops 4 residues before the CDR3 end, and the germline J gene provides the missing end. J is TRBJ2-3 and V is TRBV1, with 8 bases aligning to TRBD1. This CDR3 is 16 amino acids long. V lost 2 bases and J lost 3; bases outside the gene matches: 7. Germline V gives CDR1 NSQYPW, CDR2 LRSPGD (reference sequence). The CDR3 protein is CTCSAHDRGGAETLYF. The part of the CDR3 DNA that was read is TGCACCTGCAGTGCACACGACAGGGGTGGAGCAGAA.